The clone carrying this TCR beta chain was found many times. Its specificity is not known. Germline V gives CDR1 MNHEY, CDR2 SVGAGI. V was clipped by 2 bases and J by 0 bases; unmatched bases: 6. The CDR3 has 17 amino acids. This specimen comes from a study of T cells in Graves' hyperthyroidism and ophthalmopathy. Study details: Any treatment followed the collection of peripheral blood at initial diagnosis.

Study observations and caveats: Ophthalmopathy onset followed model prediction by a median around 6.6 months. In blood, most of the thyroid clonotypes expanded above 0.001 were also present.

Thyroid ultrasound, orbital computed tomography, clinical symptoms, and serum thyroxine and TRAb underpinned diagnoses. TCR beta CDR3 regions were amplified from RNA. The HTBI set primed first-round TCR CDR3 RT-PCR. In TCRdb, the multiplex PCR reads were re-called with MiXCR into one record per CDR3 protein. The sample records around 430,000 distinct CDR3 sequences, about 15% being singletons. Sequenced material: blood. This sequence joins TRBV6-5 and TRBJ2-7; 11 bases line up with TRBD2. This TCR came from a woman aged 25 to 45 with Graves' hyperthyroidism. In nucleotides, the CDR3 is TGTGCCAGCAGTTACGGAGGGACTAGCGGCCCCTCCTACGAGCAGTACTTC. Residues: CASSYGGTSGPSYEQYF.